Listed here is a single T cell receptor beta chain. The antigen remains unidentified. The data originate from a study of T cells in Graves' hyperthyroidism and ophthalmopathy. Overall study: Peripheral blood was taken when the disease was first diagnosed, before any treatment began. General study findings and limits: Appearing also in blood were most of the thyroid clonotypes expanded above 0.001. Ophthalmopathy got predicted by the model a median around 6.8 months before its onset.

The blood specimen was taken at initial hyperthyroidism diagnosis, before any ophthalmopathy symptoms. The V gene's germline CDR1 is SGHRS and CDR2 YFSETQ. The CDR3 is made up of 15 amino acids. Trimming cost V 4 bases and J 2 bases; bases outside gene matches: 7. TCR beta CDR3 regions were amplified from RNA transcripts. Primed by the HTBI set, a first-round RT-PCR was run on the TCR CDR3. TCRdb called the multiplex PCR reads again in MiXCR, with one record for every CDR3 protein. The data hold under 300,000 distinct CDR3 sequences, with around 25% observed a single time. The source is a man between 40 and 49 years old with Graves' hyperthyroidism that later progressed to Graves' ophthalmopathy. The chain has TRBV5-1 and TRBJ2-7, with 9 bases identical to TRBD1. The sequencing sample was made of blood. The CDR3 DNA follows: TGCGCCAGCAGCCCGGGGACAGGGACCGCCTACGAGCAGTACTTC. Amino acid sequence: CASSPGTGTAYEQYF. Using reference TRBV5-1 and TRBJ2-7 for the parts outside the CDR3, the full variable domain is KAGVTQTPRYLIKTRGQQVTLSCSPISGHRSVSWYQQTPGQGLQFLFEYFSETQRNKGNFPGRFSGRQFSNSRSEMNVSTLELGDSALYLCASSPGTGTAYEQYFGPGTRLTVT.